The 24 T cell receptor beta chains reported below all come from one sample, sequenced in a study of shared clonotypes between healthy human individuals. Generated by immunoSEQ multiplex PCR, the TCRdb table keeps only in-frame clones and is missing some. The sample lists fewer than 800,000 clones, approximately 90% occurring once. The naive CD8 fraction comprised CD45RO-negative cells positively selected for CCR7 and excluded terminally differentiated effector memory CD45RA+ cells. The sample comprised naive CD8+ T cells sorted from blood. The receptor set was obtained from a man aged 25-45 years in good health.

This CDR3 reads CASSPIPRTSEQYF. In DNA, the CDR3 is TGTGCCAGCAGTCCCATCCCTAGGACTAGCGAGCAGTACTTC. The chain recombines TRBV27 with TRBJ2-7; TRBD2 agrees at 7 bases. In germline, CDR1 is MNHEY, CDR2 SMNVEV (reference sequence). The junction had 10 bases not matched to a gene; V was cut back by 5 bases and J by 6 bases. There are 14 residues in the CDR3.

V gene TRBV5-1 combines with J gene TRBJ2-7; TRBD2 agrees at 7 bases. Germline CDR1 reads SGHRS; CDR2 reads YFSETQ. The CDR3 sequence is 13 residues long. Trimming at V came to 5 bases and at J to 3 bases, leaving 5 bases not matched to a gene. CDR3 DNA: TGCGCCAGCAGAGAGGGAGGGTACTACGAGCAGTACTTC. Translation: CASREGGYYEQYF.

Note on this clone: This same CDR3 is encoded by further DNA sequences in the sample. The V call is TRBV2, the J call TRBJ2-2; D is uncertain. Looked up from germline, CDR1 is SNHLY and CDR2 is FYNNEI. The CDR3 spans 12 residues. Trimming pared 4 bases from V and 2 bases from J, leaving 2 bases between. CDR3 sequence: CASSANTGELFF. The DNA of the CDR3 is TGTGCCAGCAGTGCCAACACCGGGGAGCTGTTTTTT. The full variable domain, with the rest looked up from reference TRBV2 and TRBJ2-2, is EPEVTQTPSHQVTQMGQEVILRCVPISNHLYFYWYRQILGQKVEFLVSFYNNEISEKSEIFDDQFSVERPDGSNFTLKIRSTKLEDSAMYFCASSANTGELFFGEGSRLTVL.

The chain couples TRBV19 to TRBJ2-5; no clear D. V lost 7 bases and J 5 bases, leaving 8 bases between the germline ends. This CDR3 region has 11 residues. Germline V gene data show CDR1 as LNHDA and CDR2 as SQIVND (reference sequence). The CDR3: CASIDAETQYF. DNA of the CDR3: TGTGCCAGTATTGATGCGGAGACCCAGTACTTC.

The V call is TRBV7-6, the J call TRBJ2-1, with 7 nucleotides matching TRBD1. The V gene's germline CDR1 is SGHVS and CDR2 FNYEAQ. Losses at the gene ends were 1 base for V and 6 bases for J; bases not matched to a gene: 15. The CDR3 runs 18 residues. This CDR3 is CASSLEGAGTTIRNEQFF. DNA for the CDR3: TGTGCCAGCAGCTTAGAGGGGGCAGGGACCACGATTCGCAATGAGCAGTTCTTC.

The J gene is TRBJ2-3, the V gene TRBV25-1; a weak D match, TRBD2 (6 bases). Germline V lookup: CDR1 MGHDK, CDR2 SYGVNS. V lost 11 bases and J lost 0, with 9 bases in between. This CDR3 is built from 12 residues. The CDR3 sequence: CAAAGSTDTQYF. The CDR3 nucleotides read TGTGCCGCGGCGGGGAGCACAGATACGCAGTATTTT.

This clone has just a few counts. This same CDR3 is encoded by further DNA sequences in the sample. V gene TRBV19 combines with J gene TRBJ2-2; D gene unclear. Trimming cost V 3 bases and J 6 bases, with 8 bases left between them. Germline loops: CDR1 LNHDA, CDR2 SQIVND (reference sequence). This CDR3 comprises 13 residues. The CDR3 bases are TGTGCCAGTAGTATCTCTGGTCCCGGGGAGCTGTTTTTT. It yields the protein CASSISGPGELFF.

The genes are TRBV5-6 and TRBJ2-1; TRBD1 matches at 10 bases. The J segment lost 1 base and the V segment lost 3 bases, leaving 4 bases of the junction unmatched. From germline, CDR1 is SGHDT and CDR2 YYEEEE. The length of the CDR3 is 16 residues. CDR3 sequence (DNA): TGTGCCAGCAGCTCGGGGACAGGGGAGTCCTACAATGAGCAGTTCTTC. It translates to CASSSGTGESYNEQFF. Variable domain in full (rest from reference TRBV5-6 and TRBJ2-1): DAGVTQSPTHLIKTRGQQVTLRCSPKSGHDTVSWYQQALGQGPQFIFQYYEEEERQRGNFPDRFSGHQFPNYSSELNVNALLLGDSALYLCASSSGTGESYNEQFFGPGTRLTVL.

This chain joins TRBV9 and TRBJ1-1; maybe TRBD1 (5 bases). In germline, CDR1 is SGDLS, CDR2 YYNGEE. Trimming removed 0 bases at V and 7 bases at J, with 13 bases between. The CDR3 consists of 14 residues. CDR3 DNA: TGTGCCAGCAGCGTAGGCGGCGACAGCCTTGAAGCTTTCTTT. This gives the protein CASSVGGDSLEAFF.

The DNA for the CDR3 is TGTGCCAGCCATGGCCGGGCCGAGCAGTACTTC. Protein product: CASHGRAEQYF. The rearrangement links TRBV28 to TRBJ2-7, with unresolved D. This CDR3 comprises 11 residues. With 8 bases removed from V and 6 bases from J, the gap between germline ends came to 11 bases. The germline V gene encodes CDR1 MDHEN and CDR2 SYDVKM.

This chain connects TRBV27 to TRBJ2-7; 7 bases agree with TRBD1. In germline, CDR1 is MNHEY, CDR2 SMNVEV (reference sequence). CDR3 length: 14 amino acids. Trimming removed 4 bases from V and 4 bases from J; junction bases left unmatched: 7. The CDR3 reads CASSSSDRTYEQYF. The CDR3 DNA sequence: TGTGCCAGCAGTTCCTCGGACAGGACATACGAGCAGTACTTC.

The chain carries TRBV7-9 and TRBJ2-5, with TRBD1 identical over 11 bases. V lost 5 bases and J lost 4; bases outside the gene matches: 9. The germline V gene encodes CDR1 SEHNR and CDR2 FQNEAQ (reference sequence). The CDR3 is 16 amino acids. The CDR3 spells CASSPRDRGTAETQYF. The CDR3 region has the DNA TGTGCCAGCAGCCCGAGGGACAGGGGGACGGCAGAGACCCAGTACTTC.

The chain couples TRBV7-9 to TRBJ2-3, with D possibly being TRBD2 (6 bases). V lost 0 bases and J lost 4, with 14 bases in between. CDR1 is SEHNR and CDR2 is FQNEAQ in the germline V gene (reference sequence). This CDR3 has 16 amino acids. This chain's CDR3 is CASSLALRDSSDTQYF. CDR3 DNA sequence: TGTGCCAGCAGCTTAGCGCTCCGGGACTCCTCAGATACGCAGTATTTT. Full variable domain (remainder filled in from reference TRBV7-9 and TRBJ2-3): DTGVSQNPRHKITKRGQNVTFRCDPISEHNRLYWYRQTLGQGPEFLTYFQNEAQLEKSRLLSDRFSAERPKGSFSTLEIQRTEQGDSAMYLCASSLALRDSSDTQYFGPGTRLTVL.

In its sample, this clone was seen a few times. This chain links TRBV19 with TRBJ2-6; D remains ambiguous. V lost 2 bases to trimming and J lost 0 bases, with 2 bases between them. The CDR3 is 14 amino acids. Germline loops: CDR1 LNHDA, CDR2 SQIVND (reference sequence). CDR3 residues: CASSINSGANVLTF. Written as DNA, the CDR3 is TGTGCCAGTAGTATAAACTCTGGGGCCAACGTCCTGACTTTC.

The chain joins TRBV7-6 to TRBJ2-5, with 12 positions matching TRBD2. The germline V gene has CDR1 SGHVS and CDR2 FNYEAQ. After removal of 4 bases from V and 4 bases from J, the junction contained 4 bases not matched to a gene. The CDR3 runs to 15 residues. CDR3 in DNA: TGTGCCAGCAGCTCCCGACTAGCGGGAGTAGAGACCCAGTACTTC. Protein product: CASSSRLAGVETQYF. Full variable domain (missing parts from reference TRBV7-6 and TRBJ2-5): GAGVSQSPRYKVTKRGQDVALRCDPISGHVSLYWYRQALGQGPEFLTYFNYEAQQDKSGLPNDRFSAERPEGSISTLTIQRTEQRDSAMYRCASSSRLAGVETQYFGPGTRLLVL.

This chain uses TRBV9 with TRBJ1-1; maybe TRBD1 (6 bases). The CDR3 has 15 residues. CDR1 is SGDLS and CDR2 is YYNGEE in the germline V gene. V lost 5 bases, J lost 1 base, and 15 bases lay in between. CDR3: CASRRGGTENTEAFF. CDR3 sequence (DNA): TGTGCCAGCAGGAGAGGGGGTACAGAGAACACTGAAGCTTTCTTT.

The chain couples TRBV7-8 to TRBJ2-5, with 9 bases lining up with TRBD1. CDR1 SGHVS and CDR2 FQNEAQ come from the germline V gene. The junction had 4 bases not matched to a gene; V was cut back by 0 bases and J by 5 bases. This CDR3 comprises 15 residues. This CDR3 is CASSLARGTGETQYF. In DNA form, the CDR3 reads TGTGCCAGCAGCTTAGCACGAGGGACAGGGGAGACCCAGTACTTC.

This clone was recorded once. This chain uses TRBV5-1 with TRBJ2-7; 7 bases are shared with TRBD2. The CDR3 runs to 15 residues. Germline loops: CDR1 SGHRS, CDR2 YFSETQ. The trim removed 2 bases at V and 5 bases at J, leaving 10 bases unmatched. The CDR3 region has the DNA TGCGCCAGCAGCTTCGGCGCGGGAGTAACCCACGAGCAGTACTTC. Protein product: CASSFGAGVTHEQYF.

This chain uses TRBV11-2 with TRBJ2-1, with 7 bases lining up with TRBD2. Germline V gives CDR1 SGHAT, CDR2 FQNNGV. The CDR3 has 14 residues. V lost 1 base, J lost 6 bases, and 3 bases stayed unmatched. CDR3 sequence: CASSLGEGGNEQFF. CDR3 DNA: TGTGCCAGCAGCTTAGGGGAGGGCGGCAATGAGCAGTTCTTC.

The chain uses TRBV5-5 and TRBJ1-1; no clear D. CDR1 and CDR2 from the germline V gene are SGHKS and YYEKEE (reference sequence). V was clipped by 4 bases and J by 1 base, with 8 bases between them. The length of the CDR3 is 13 residues. CDR3: CASSGTANTEAFF. The DNA of the CDR3 is TGTGCCAGCAGCGGCACAGCGAACACTGAAGCTTTCTTT.

The V gene is TRBV30, the J gene TRBJ2-1; no firm D call. Between the trimmed V and J ends, which lost 4 bases and 4 bases, there was a span of 14 bases. CDR1 and CDR2 (germline): GTSNPN, SVGIG (reference sequence). The CDR3 covers 14 residues. CDR3 loop: CAWIGPSFYNEQFF. The CDR3 region has the DNA TGTGCCTGGATCGGACCGTCATTTTACAATGAGCAGTTCTTC.

This chain links TRBV11-2 with TRBJ1-4, with TRBD1 matching over 9 bases. The V and J ends lost 0 bases and 7 bases, in that order; junction bases with no gene match: 3. CDR1 is SGHAT, CDR2 FQNNGV, per germline. The CDR3 runs to 15 residues. In DNA form, the CDR3 reads TGTGCCAGCAGCTTAGAGGACAGGGGACCTGAAAAACTGTTTTTT. The encoded protein is CASSLEDRGPEKLFF.

The chain uses TRBV10-3 and TRBJ2-7; TRBD2 matches at 11 bases. The CDR3 totals 13 residues. Trimming removed 10 bases from V and 2 bases from J; junction bases left unmatched: 4. The germline V gene has CDR1 ENHRY and CDR2 SYGVKD. CDR3: CATLAGGPYEQYF. The CDR3 nucleotides read TGTGCCACTCTAGCGGGAGGTCCCTACGAGCAGTACTTC.

J is TRBJ2-7 and V is TRBV11-2; 10 bases map to TRBD2. With V trimmed by 1 base and J by 3 bases, 3 bases remained unmatched. This CDR3 has 15 amino acids. The germline V gene has CDR1 SGHAT and CDR2 FQNNGV. The CDR3 DNA follows: TGTGCCAGCAGCTTAGTGGCTAGCGGGAGCTACGAGCAGTACTTC. Translating it yields CASSLVASGSYEQYF.